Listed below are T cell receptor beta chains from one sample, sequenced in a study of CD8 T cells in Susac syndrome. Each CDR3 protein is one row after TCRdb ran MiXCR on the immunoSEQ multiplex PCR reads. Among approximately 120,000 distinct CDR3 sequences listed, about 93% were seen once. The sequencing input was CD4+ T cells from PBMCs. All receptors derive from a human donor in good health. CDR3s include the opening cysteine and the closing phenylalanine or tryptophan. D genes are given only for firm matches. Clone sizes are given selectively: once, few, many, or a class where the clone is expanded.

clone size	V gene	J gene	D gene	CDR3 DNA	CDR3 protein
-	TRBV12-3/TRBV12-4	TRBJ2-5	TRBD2	TGTGCCAGCAGTTTAACTAGCGGGGAGACCCAGTACTTC	CASSLTSGETQYF
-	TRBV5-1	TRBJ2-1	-	TGCGCCAGCAGCTTGGGATCGTTAGACAATGAGCAGTTCTTC	CASSLGSLDNEQFF
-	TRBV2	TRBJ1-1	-	TGTGCCAGCAGGGTGGGTTACGTGGCTGAAGCTTTCTTT	CASRVGYVAEAFF
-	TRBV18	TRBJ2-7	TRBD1	TGTGCCAGCTCAAAGGACAGGGGGTCCTCGTACGAGCAGTACTTC	CASSKDRGSSYEQYF
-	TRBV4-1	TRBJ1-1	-	TGCGCCAGCAGCCCGGTAGGGGGGGTGAGGACTGAAGCTTTCTTT	CASSPVGGVRTEAFF
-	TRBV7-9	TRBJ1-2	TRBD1	TGTGCCAGCAGCTTGGCAGGGGGCACGGAAGGCTACACCTTC	CASSLAGGTEGYTF
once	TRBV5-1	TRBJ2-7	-	TGCGCCAGCACGCTGGATAACTACGAGCAGTACTTC	CASTLDNYEQYF
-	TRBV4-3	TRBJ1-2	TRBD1	TGCGCCAGCAGCCCTAACGCCCAGGGGGGCTATGGCTACACCTTC	CASSPNAQGGYGYTF
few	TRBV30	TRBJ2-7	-	TGTGCCTGGAGTGTAACCTCCTACGAGCAGTACTTC	CAWSVTSYEQYF
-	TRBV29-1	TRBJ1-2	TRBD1	TGCAGCGTTGAACCAGGGGGCTTCGATGGCTACACCTTC	CSVEPGGFDGYTF
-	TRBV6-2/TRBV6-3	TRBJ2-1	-	TGTGCCAGCAGTGCCCCGGGACTTCACAATGAGCAGTTCTTC	CASSAPGLHNEQFF
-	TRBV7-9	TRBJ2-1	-	TGTGCCAGCAGCTCCCGGGGTTCTACCTACAATGAGCAGTTCTTC	CASSSRGSTYNEQFF
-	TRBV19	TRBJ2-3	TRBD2	TGTGCCAGTAGTATGTTGGCTAGCGGGAGGGGCACAGATACGCAGTATTTT	CASSMLASGRGTDTQYF
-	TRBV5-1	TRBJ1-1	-	TGCGCCAGCAGCTTGGCCGGGGGAGGGGTCGGCACTGAAGCTTTCTTT	CASSLAGGGVGTEAFF
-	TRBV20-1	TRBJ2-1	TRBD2	TGCAGTGCTAGCTCCCCGGGGGGTTCGAATGAGCAGTTCTTC	CSASSPGGSNEQFF
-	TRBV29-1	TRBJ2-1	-	TGCAGCGTTGAAATCTCGGGTGCCCAGCAGTTCTTC	CSVEISGAQQFF
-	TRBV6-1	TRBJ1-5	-	TGTGCCAGCACTAGGGGCAATAGCAATCAGCCCCAGCATTTT	CASTRGNSNQPQHF
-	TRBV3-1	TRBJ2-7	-	TGTGCCAGCAGCCAAGAGGGGCAGTCTCTCTACGAGCAGTACTTC	CASSQEGQSLYEQYF
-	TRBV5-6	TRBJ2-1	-	TGTGCCAGCAGCCTGTTACACGGGGGCAGGCAGTTCTTC	CASSLLHGGRQFF
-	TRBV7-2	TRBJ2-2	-	TGTGCCAGCAGCTTTAACGGCGCGAACACCGGGGAGCTGTTTTTT	CASSFNGANTGELFF
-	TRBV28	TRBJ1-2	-	TGTGCCAGCGGTTCGACAGCCCTCTATGGCTACACCTTC	CASGSTALYGYTF
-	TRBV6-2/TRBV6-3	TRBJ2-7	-	TGTGCCAGCAGTTACTCGACCCACGGTCCCTACGAGCAGTACTTC	CASSYSTHGPYEQYF
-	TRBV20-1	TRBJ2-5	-	TGCAGTGCTAGTATGGAGACCCAGTACTTC	CSASMETQYF
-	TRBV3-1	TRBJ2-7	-	TGTGCCAGCAGCCCTATTTTGTCTCACTACGAGCAGTACTTC	CASSPILSHYEQYF
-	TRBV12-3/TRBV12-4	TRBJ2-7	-	TGTGCCAGCAGTTTTGGGGGGTCGGCCCCCTCGGAGCAGTACTTC	CASSFGGSAPSEQYF
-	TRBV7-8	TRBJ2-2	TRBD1	TGTGCCAGCAGCCCCCGGGACAGGGCAAGGGCCGGGGAGCTGTTTTTT	CASSPRDRARAGELFF
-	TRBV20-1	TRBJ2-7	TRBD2	TGCAGTGCTCGAGGGGCGGGAGGCTCCGAGCAGTACTTC	CSARGAGGSEQYF
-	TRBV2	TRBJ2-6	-	TGTGCCAGCGAGGGCAGGCTAGAAAGAACTTTC	CASEGRLERTF
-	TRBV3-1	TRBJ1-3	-	TGTGCCAGCAGCGCTTGGGACCTCTCTGGAAACACCATATATTTT	CASSAWDLSGNTIYF
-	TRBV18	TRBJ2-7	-	TGTGCCAGCTCACCACGGCCGGGTAAGGACGAGCAGTACTTC	CASSPRPGKDEQYF
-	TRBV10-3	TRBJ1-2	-	TGTGCCATCAGTGAGAGGCGCCGCGGCTACACCTTC	CAISERRRGYTF
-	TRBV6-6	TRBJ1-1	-	TGTGCCAGCAGCCCTCGATCCCCGGGACACCAAACAAAAGCTTTCTTT	CASSPRSPGHQTKAFF
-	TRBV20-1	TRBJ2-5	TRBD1	TGCAGTGCTGGGATAGGGACAGGGCAAGAGACCCAGTACTTC	CSAGIGTGQETQYF
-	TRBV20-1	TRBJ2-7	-	TGCAGTGCTCTCGGGCCTCCGGGACCCGAGCAGTACTTC	CSALGPPGPEQYF
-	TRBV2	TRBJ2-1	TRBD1	TGTGCCAGCGGGGACAGTGCGAATAAGCAGTTCTTC	CASGDSANKQFF
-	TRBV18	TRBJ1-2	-	TGTGCCAGCTCACCTAATTCCGGGGCTACGTCAGGCGGCTATGGCTACACCTTC	CASSPNSGATSGGYGYTF
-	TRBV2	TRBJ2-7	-	TGTGCCAGCAGGGACGGGACCGAGGGGGAGCAGTACTTC	CASRDGTEGEQYF
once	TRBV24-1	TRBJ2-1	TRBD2	TGTGCCACCAGTGGGCGGGAGGGCCTTCATGAGCAGTTCTTC	CATSGREGLHEQFF
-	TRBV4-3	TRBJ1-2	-	TGCGCCAGCAGCCAAGGTCAGGCAGCCTCTAACTATGGCTACACCTTC	CASSQGQAASNYGYTF
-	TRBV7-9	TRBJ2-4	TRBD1	TGTGCCAGCAGCTTAGGACAGGGTTCTACCAAAAACATTCAGTACTTC	CASSLGQGSTKNIQYF
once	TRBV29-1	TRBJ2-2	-	TGCAGCGTTGAACGCCGGACGAACACCGGGGAGCTGTTTTTT	CSVERRTNTGELFF
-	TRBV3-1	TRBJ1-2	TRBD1	TGTGCCAGCAGCCAAGAGTATAGGACAGGGAGGTCTAACTATGGCTACACCTTC	CASSQEYRTGRSNYGYTF
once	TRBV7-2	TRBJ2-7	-	TGTGCCAGCAGCCCGCTACGATCCTCCTACGAGCAGTACTTC	CASSPLRSSYEQYF
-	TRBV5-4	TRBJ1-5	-	TGTGCCAGCAGCGTAGGGAACAGCAATCAGCCCCAGCATTTT	CASSVGNSNQPQHF